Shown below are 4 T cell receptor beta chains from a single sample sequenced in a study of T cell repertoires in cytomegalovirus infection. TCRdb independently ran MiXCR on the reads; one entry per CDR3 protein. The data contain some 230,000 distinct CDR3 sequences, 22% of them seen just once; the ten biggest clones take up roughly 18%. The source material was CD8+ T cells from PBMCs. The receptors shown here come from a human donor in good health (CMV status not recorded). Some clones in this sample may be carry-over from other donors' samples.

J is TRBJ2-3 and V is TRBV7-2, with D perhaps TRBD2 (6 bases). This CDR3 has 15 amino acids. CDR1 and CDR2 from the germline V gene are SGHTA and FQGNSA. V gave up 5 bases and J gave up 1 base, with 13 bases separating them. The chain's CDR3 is CASSPGGAGTDTQYF. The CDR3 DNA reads TGTGCCAGCAGCCCCGGGGGAGCGGGCACAGATACGCAGTATTTT. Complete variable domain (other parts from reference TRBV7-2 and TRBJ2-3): GAGVSQSPSNKVTEKGKDVELRCDPISGHTALYWYRQSLGQGLEFLIYFQGNSAPDKSGLPSDRFSAERTGGSVSTLTIQRTQQEDSAVYLCASSPGGAGTDTQYFGPGTRLTVL.

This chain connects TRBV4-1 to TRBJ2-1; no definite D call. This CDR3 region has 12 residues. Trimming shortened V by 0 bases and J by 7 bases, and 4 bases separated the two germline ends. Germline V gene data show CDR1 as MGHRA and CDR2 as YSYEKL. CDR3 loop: CASSQDQNEQFF. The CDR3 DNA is TGCGCCAGCAGCCAAGATCAGAATGAGCAGTTCTTC.

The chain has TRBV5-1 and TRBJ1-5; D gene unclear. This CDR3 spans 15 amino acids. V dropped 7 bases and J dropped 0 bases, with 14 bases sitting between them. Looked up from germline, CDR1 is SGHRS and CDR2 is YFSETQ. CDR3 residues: CASRLLPDSNQPQHF. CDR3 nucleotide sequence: TGCGCCAGCCGACTACTCCCAGATAGCAATCAGCCCCAGCATTTT.

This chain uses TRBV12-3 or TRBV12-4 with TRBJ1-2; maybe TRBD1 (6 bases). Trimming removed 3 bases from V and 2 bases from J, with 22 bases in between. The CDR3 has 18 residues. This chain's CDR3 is CASSLASLQGRPNYGYTF. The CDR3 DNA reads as TGTGCCAGCAGTTTGGCGTCCCTTCAGGGGAGACCAAACTATGGCTACACCTTC.